The TCR beta chain under discussion was sequenced for a study of Ad26.COV2.S vaccination and SARS-CoV-2 variants. Libraries were prepared by immunoSEQ multiplex PCR; TCRdb keeps only in-frame clonotypes and omits some of them. There are over 300,000 clones in the sample; 83% occur only once, and about 8% lies in the top ten. Specified treatment: some 20 received Ad26.COV2.S at low or high dose, single or two shots; 5 received placebo; per-sample allocation not given. Specimen acquisition occurred on day 63 following the initial vaccine or placebo injection. V was trimmed by 1 base and J by 5 bases, leaving 8 bases between them. The V gene's germline CDR1 is LGHDT and CDR2 YNNKEL (reference sequence). The CDR3 has 13 amino acids.

This chain uses TRBV3-1 (or the pseudogene TRBV3-2) with TRBJ1-2; D uncertain. The source is a person aged 18 to 65 who received the Ad26.COV2.S COVID-19 vaccine or a placebo. Specimen: peripheral blood, collected in a trial of Ad26.COV2.S vaccine versus placebo. The CDR3 spells CASSQGSIYGYTF. CDR3 coding DNA: TGTGCCAGCAGCCAAGGGTCGATTTATGGCTACACCTTC.